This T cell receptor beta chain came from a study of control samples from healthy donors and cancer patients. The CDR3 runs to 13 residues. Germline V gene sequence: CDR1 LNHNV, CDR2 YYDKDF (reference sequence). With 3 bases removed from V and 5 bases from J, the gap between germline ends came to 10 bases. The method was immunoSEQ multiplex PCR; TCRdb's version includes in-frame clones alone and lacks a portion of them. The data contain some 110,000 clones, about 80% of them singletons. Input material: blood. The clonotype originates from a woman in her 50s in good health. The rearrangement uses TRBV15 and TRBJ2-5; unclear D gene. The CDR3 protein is CATSRAPAETQYF. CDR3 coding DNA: TGTGCCACCAGCAGGGCCCCGGCGGAGACCCAGTACTTC.